This T cell receptor (beta chain) stems from a study of T cell responses to AZD1222 COVID-19 vaccine. The assay was immunoSEQ multiplex PCR, and TCRdb's table has in-frame clones only and misses some. Counted here are under 200,000 clones, roughly 90% occurring once; the ten biggest clones make up approximately 4.8%. V lost 4 bases and J 4 bases, leaving 10 bases between the germline ends. Germline lookup yields CDR1 SGHVS and CDR2 FNYEAQ. The CDR3 is made up of 13 amino acids. The V call is TRBV7-6, the J call TRBJ1-1; D remains unclear. The material sequenced was peripheral blood, taken on day 0 of AZD1222 vaccination. This clonotype was sampled from an adult in good health. CDR3 region: CASSSRRVTEAFF. The CDR3, as DNA: TGTGCCAGCAGCTCCAGGAGGGTCACTGAAGCTTTCTTT.